These 22 T cell receptor beta chains share one sample of origin, sequenced in a study of OX40 agonist ivuxolimab in advanced cancers. Data came from immunoSEQ multiplex PCR; TCRdb stores just in-frame clones and leaves some out. Among about 70,000 clones listed, roughly three quarters were seen once. This material consisted of CD4+ or CD8+ T cells sorted from blood, taken in a trial of the OX40 agonist ivuxolimab. All receptors derive from an adult with an advanced solid tumor such as melanoma, head and neck, liver or kidney cancer.

About this clone itself: Other DNA sequences in the sample encode the same CDR3. The rearrangement joins TRBV5-1 to TRBJ1-2; TRBD1 might be the D (6 bases). The V end was cut by 0 bases, the J end by 8 bases, with 17 bases between. The CDR3 spans 15 residues. Germline CDR1 is SGHRS and CDR2 is YFSETQ. CDR3 amino acids: CASSLGTAQAYGYTF. CDR3 coding DNA: TGCGCCAGCAGCTTGGGGACAGCGCAGGCCTACGGCTACACCTTC.

The chain employs TRBV7-2 and TRBJ2-3; 8 positions agree with TRBD2. CDR3 length: 15 residues. V shed 5 bases and J 0 bases; nucleotides not matched to a gene: 4. Germline assignment: CDR1 SGHTA and CDR2 FQGNSA. Written as DNA, the CDR3 is TGTGCCAGCAGCCGGGGGGGGTTTAGCACAGATACGCAGTATTTT. Amino acid sequence: CASSRGGFSTDTQYF. The variable domain in full, completed from reference TRBV7-2 and TRBJ2-3, reads GAGVSQSPSNKVTEKGKDVELRCDPISGHTALYWYRQSLGQGLEFLIYFQGNSAPDKSGLPSDRFSAERTGGSVSTLTIQRTQQEDSAVYLCASSRGGFSTDTQYFGPGTRLTVL.

V is TRBV7-9 and J is TRBJ2-7; either TRBD1 or TRBD2 may supply D (5 bases each). The CDR3 is 11 residues long. Germline values: CDR1 SEHNR, CDR2 FQNEAQ (reference sequence). Between the trimmed V and J ends, which lost 7 bases and 5 bases, there was a span of 9 bases. CDR3 residues: CASTVGDEQYF. The CDR3 nucleotides read TGTGCCAGCACTGTGGGGGACGAGCAGTACTTC.

The chain couples TRBV5-1 to TRBJ2-1; tentatively, D is TRBD2 (6 bases). Germline-derived CDR1 and CDR2 are SGHRS and YFSETQ. The length of the CDR3 is 17 residues. Trimming stripped 4 bases from V and 0 bases from J, with 17 bases between. The CDR3: CASSGTSLFSSYNEQFF. The CDR3 DNA is TGCGCCAGCAGCGGGACTTCTCTGTTCAGCTCCTACAATGAGCAGTTCTTC.

The rearrangement links TRBV19 to TRBJ1-2; 9 positions match TRBD1. This CDR3 comprises 14 residues. V gave up 6 bases and J gave up 4 bases; unmatched junction bases: 6. Germline CDR1 is LNHDA and CDR2 is SQIVND (reference sequence). Here the CDR3 DNA reads TGTGCCAGTAGCCAAAGGGGACAGGGCTATGGCTACACCTTC. It translates to CASSQRGQGYGYTF.

The J gene is TRBJ1-3, the V gene TRBV30; 9 bases map to TRBD1. Trimming cost V 3 bases and J 4 bases; bases outside gene matches: 7. CDR3 length equals 15 residues. Germline V lookup: CDR1 GTSNPN, CDR2 SVGIG (reference sequence). CDR3 sequence reads: CAWRRPDRGGNTIYF. DNA of the CDR3: TGTGCCTGGAGAAGACCCGACAGGGGGGGAAACACCATATATTTT.

The chain employs TRBV7-9 and TRBJ1-3, with a possible D match to TRBD1 (5 bases). Germline CDR1 and CDR2: SEHNR and FQNEAQ (reference sequence). Trimming pared 5 bases from V and 3 bases from J, leaving 11 bases between. The CDR3 covers 14 residues. The chain's CDR3 is CASSPQGGGNTIYF. The CDR3 DNA is TGTGCCAGCAGCCCTCAGGGAGGTGGAAACACCATATATTTT. The full variable domain, with the rest looked up from reference TRBV7-9 and TRBJ1-3, is DTGVSQNPRHKITKRGQNVTFRCDPISEHNRLYWYRQTLGQGPEFLTYFQNEAQLEKSRLLSDRFSAERPKGSFSTLEIQRTEQGDSAMYLCASSPQGGGNTIYFGEGSWLTVV.

Remarks on this clone: Relative to the germline gene, one junction end is altered; a read error may explain this. The chain recombines TRBV7-7 with TRBJ2-7; D not resolved. Germline V CDR1 and CDR2: SSHAT, FNYEAQ (reference sequence). This CDR3 region has 13 residues. This CDR3 reads CASSRNGAGEQYF. CDR3 DNA sequence: TGTGCTAGCAGCCGTAACGGAGCTGGGGAGCAGTACTTC. The entire variable domain, with the rest obtained from reference TRBV7-7 and TRBJ2-7, is as follows: GAGVSQSPRYKVTKRGQDVTLRCDPISSHATLYWYQQALGQGPEFLTYFNYEAQPDKSGLPSDRFSAERPEGSISTLTIQRTEQRDSAMYRCASSRNGAGEQYFGPGTRLTVT.

J is TRBJ2-3 and V is TRBV5-1; 10 bases are shared with TRBD2. Germline assignment: CDR1 SGHRS and CDR2 YFSETQ. The CDR3 covers 16 residues. After removal of 0 bases from V and 4 bases from J, the junction contained 5 bases not matched to a gene. The CDR3 protein is CASSLAGAGGPDTQYF. CDR3 DNA: TGCGCCAGCAGCTTGGCAGGAGCGGGGGGGCCAGATACGCAGTATTTT.

The CDR3 nucleotides read TGTGCCAGCAGCTTGGGACAGGGGATGACTGGCTACACCTTC. Residues: CASSLGQGMTGYTF. This sequence joins TRBV9 and TRBJ1-2; TRBD1 agrees at 10 bases. CDR3 size: 14 residues. Germline V gene lookup returns CDR1 SGDLS and CDR2 YYNGEE. V lost 4 bases, J lost 7 bases, and 7 bases stayed unmatched.

This chain uses TRBV7-9 with TRBJ1-2, with D perhaps TRBD1 (6 bases). The CDR3 length is 17 residues. Germline V gene sequence: CDR1 SEHNR, CDR2 FQNEAQ (reference sequence). Trimming removed 7 bases at V and 4 bases at J, with 25 bases between. CDR3 in amino acids: CASTRIPFGGPGYGYTF. Here the CDR3 DNA reads TGTGCCAGCACCAGAATTCCCTTCGGGGGGCCTGGCTATGGCTACACCTTC. The whole variable domain, remainder taken from reference TRBV7-9 and TRBJ1-2, is DTGVSQNPRHKITKRGQNVTFRCDPISEHNRLYWYRQTLGQGPEFLTYFQNEAQLEKSRLLSDRFSAERPKGSFSTLEIQRTEQGDSAMYLCASTRIPFGGPGYGYTFGSGTRLTVV.

This clone has a single count. The CDR3 nucleotides read TGTGCCTGGGCCCCCGGGACCTCTGATGAAAAACTGTTTTTT. Translation gives CAWAPGTSDEKLFF. This chain joins TRBV30 and TRBJ1-4, with TRBD1 as a possible D gene (5 bases). Germline loops: CDR1 GTSNPN, CDR2 SVGIG (reference sequence). Trimming took off 5 bases at V and 6 bases at J, with 16 bases between the two ends. The CDR3 sequence is 14 residues long.

The chain employs TRBV5-1 and TRBJ1-1; 7 positions match TRBD1. The V and J ends lost 0 bases and 0 bases, in that order; junction bases with no gene match: 5. Germline CDR1 is SGHRS and CDR2 is YFSETQ. The CDR3 consists of 16 residues. CDR3 protein: CASSLGQGQMNTEAFF. The CDR3 coding sequence is TGCGCCAGCAGCTTGGGACAGGGCCAAATGAACACTGAAGCTTTCTTT.

The rearrangement joins TRBV10-2 to TRBJ2-2; maybe TRBD1 (6 bases). V was clipped by 6 bases and J by 7 bases, with 12 bases between them. CDR3 size: 13 residues. Germline V gives CDR1 WSHSY, CDR2 SAAADI. The DNA of the CDR3 is TGCGCCAGCAGGACAACAGGGAACGGGGAGCTGTTTTTT. Amino acids: CASRTTGNGELFF.

CDR3: CASRPGQGEAYGYTF. The CDR3, as DNA: TGTGCCAGCAGACCGGGACAGGGGGAAGCCTATGGCTACACCTTC. The gene calls are TRBV6-5 and TRBJ1-2; TRBD1 matches at 11 bases. The CDR3 is 15 residues long. Germline CDR1 is MNHEY and CDR2 is SVGAGI. After removal of 6 bases from V and 4 bases from J, the junction contained 7 bases not matched to a gene.

This clone was seen more than once but under ten times. The V call is TRBV9, the J call TRBJ2-7; weak D call: TRBD2 (6 bases). V lost 4 bases to trimming and J lost 1 base, with 15 bases between them. Germline lookup yields CDR1 SGDLS and CDR2 YYNGEE. This CDR3 has 15 residues. CDR3 nucleotides: TGTGCCAGCAGCCCAGGAGGGACCATGTCCTACGAGCAGTACTTC. Translated: CASSPGGTMSYEQYF.

This chain uses TRBV4-2 with TRBJ2-5; D is ambiguous. The germline CDR1 and CDR2 sequences are LGHNA and YNFKEQ. The V gene lost 0 bases and the J gene lost 5 bases, with 10 bases spanning the gap. The CDR3 runs 14 residues. The CDR3 sequence is CASSQDRLGETQYF. The CDR3 DNA follows: TGTGCCAGCAGCCAAGATCGGCTTGGGGAGACCCAGTACTTC.

J is TRBJ2-1 and V is TRBV7-2, with 14 bases aligning to TRBD2. The V gene's germline CDR1 is SGHTA and CDR2 FQGNSA. The CDR3 is 18 amino acids. Germline trimming cut 1 base from V and 7 bases from J; bases unmatched to any gene: 9. The CDR3 coding sequence is TGTGCCAGCAGCTTAGTTGGACTAGCGGGAGGTTCGAAAAATGAGCAGTTCTTC. Residues: CASSLVGLAGGSKNEQFF.

This chain uses TRBV7-2 with TRBJ1-1; possible D gene TRBD1, 6 bases. There are 14 residues in the CDR3. Trimming removed 5 bases from V and 1 base from J, with 11 bases in between. Germline CDR1 is SGHTA and CDR2 is FQGNSA. CDR3 residues: CASSQKDRNTEAFF. The DNA for the CDR3 is TGTGCCAGCAGCCAAAAGGACAGGAACACTGAAGCTTTCTTT.

The V call is TRBV11-3, the J call TRBJ2-7, with TRBD1 as a possible D gene (6 bases). Germline V CDR1 and CDR2: SGHNT, YENEEA. The CDR3 runs to 12 residues. V lost 5 bases to trimming and J lost 4 bases, with 9 bases between them. The CDR3: CASSGRGYEQYF. CDR3 bases: TGTGCCAGCAGCGGCAGGGGATACGAGCAGTACTTC.

This clone was recorded a few times. The chain joins TRBV4-1 to TRBJ1-4; tentative D call: TRBD1 (6 bases). CDR1 MGHRA and CDR2 YSYEKL come from the germline V gene. The germline V and J ends were trimmed by 2 bases and 4 bases, with 11 bases remaining between them. CDR3 length: 15 residues. The CDR3 spells CASSQSGQLNEKLFF. The CDR3 DNA reads TGCGCCAGCAGCCAATCAGGACAGCTTAATGAAAAACTGTTTTTT.

V usage is TRBV2 and J usage is TRBJ2-7; 11 bases are a match to TRBD1. The ends lost 7 bases at V and 7 bases at J; junction bases unmatched: 15. This CDR3 has 16 residues. Germline V gives CDR1 SNHLY, CDR2 FYNNEI. This chain's CDR3 is CASTGQGASGGLEQYF. The CDR3 nucleotides are TGTGCCAGCACCGGACAGGGGGCGTCCGGGGGGCTAGAGCAGTACTTC.